This T cell receptor beta chain was obtained from a study of blood T cell repertoires in COVID-19. J was trimmed by 8 bases and V by 0 bases; bases with no gene match: 2. The germline gives CDR1 SGHTA, CDR2 FQGNSA. The CDR3 has 14 residues. Study processing details: Estimation of nucleated cell counts relied on the amplification of reference gene primers. The method was immunoSEQ multiplex PCR; TCRdb's version includes in-frame clones alone and lacks a portion of them. V, J and clone size are taken as reported in that table, and D and trimming were inferred from the DNA itself. Of 650,000 to 800,000 clones in the sample, 80% to 90% are singletons; the top ten hold 0.2% to 0.3%.

Sequenced: peripheral blood. This rearrangement joins TRBV7-2 to TRBJ1-1; TRBD1 agrees at 11 bases. This TCR was recovered from a woman under 30 with acute or convalescent COVID-19. CDR3 DNA: TGTGCCAGCAGCTTAGCGGACAGGGGGCGGGAAGCTTTCTTT. Its protein is CASSLADRGREAFF.